This T cell receptor (beta chain) was observed in a study of OX40 agonist ivuxolimab in advanced cancers. Findings and limits, study-wide: CD4+ and CD8+ blood T cells expanded clonally by week 6 at 0.1 to 3.0 mg/kg. CD8+ T cells averaged more expanded clones than CD4+.

From germline, CDR1 is SGDLS and CDR2 YYNGEE. The J segment lost 2 bases and the V segment lost 4 bases, leaving 6 bases of the junction unmatched. The CDR3 runs 17 residues. This clone came up a few times. Its target is not known. TCRdb's copy holds only in-frame clones and misses some; the assay was immunoSEQ multiplex PCR. The sample has roughly 68,000 clones; around 90% are singletons. Excluded were patients having autoimmune disease history or systemic immunosuppression. The receptor's source is an adult with an advanced solid tumor such as melanoma, head and neck, liver or kidney cancer. The material sequenced was CD4+ or CD8+ T cells sorted from blood, taken in a trial of the OX40 agonist ivuxolimab. The genes are TRBV9 and TRBJ2-1; 13 bases are shared with TRBD2. CDR3: CASSIGTSGTAYNEQFF. For the CDR3, the DNA is TGTGCCAGCAGCATCGGGACTAGCGGGACCGCCTACAATGAGCAGTTCTTC.